Each of the 4 T cell receptor beta chains below was sequenced from the same sample in a study of blood T cell repertoires in COVID-19. Sequenced by immunoSEQ multiplex PCR; TCRdb stores in-frame clones only, minus some. Of just over 300,000 clones in the sample, 87% were seen once. What was sequenced was PBMCs or T cells enriched from blood (not recorded which). The receptor set was obtained from a woman younger than 30 who had recovered from COVID-19.

The rearrangement links TRBV4-3 to TRBJ2-1; no definite D call. Germline V gives CDR1 LGHNA, CDR2 YSLEER. CDR3 size: 11 residues. V was clipped by 4 bases and J by 8 bases, with 6 bases between them. The CDR3 is CASSPKYEQFF. CDR3 nucleotides: TGCGCCAGCAGCCCAAAATATGAGCAGTTCTTC.

The chain couples TRBV6-1 to TRBJ1-1; no clear D gene. Germline V gene sequence: CDR1 MNHNS, CDR2 SASEGT. The CDR3 runs to 14 residues. V was trimmed by 3 bases and J by 0 bases, leaving 8 bases between them. As DNA, the CDR3 is TGTGCCAGCAGTGATTTTTCGGTGAACACTGAAGCTTTCTTT. This translates into CASSDFSVNTEAFF.

The V and J genes are TRBV28 and TRBJ2-7; 12 nucleotides match TRBD2. V lost 4 bases to trimming and J lost 5 bases; unmatched junction nucleotides: 15. Germline V CDR1 and CDR2: MDHEN, SYDVKM. The CDR3 loop spans 18 amino acids. CDR3 bases: TGTGCCAGCAGTTCCTGGGCGCCGACTAGCGGGAGATTAGACGAGCAGTACTTC. Translating gives CASSSWAPTSGRLDEQYF.

The chain combines TRBV11-2 with TRBJ2-7; 10 bases map to TRBD2. This CDR3 is 15 amino acids long. CDR1 is SGHAT, CDR2 FQNNGV, per germline. J gave up 3 bases and V 0 bases, and 2 bases lay outside the gene matches. Here the CDR3 DNA reads TGTGCCAGCAGCTTAGATCTAGCGGGAGACTACGAGCAGTACTTC. Protein: CASSLDLAGDYEQYF.